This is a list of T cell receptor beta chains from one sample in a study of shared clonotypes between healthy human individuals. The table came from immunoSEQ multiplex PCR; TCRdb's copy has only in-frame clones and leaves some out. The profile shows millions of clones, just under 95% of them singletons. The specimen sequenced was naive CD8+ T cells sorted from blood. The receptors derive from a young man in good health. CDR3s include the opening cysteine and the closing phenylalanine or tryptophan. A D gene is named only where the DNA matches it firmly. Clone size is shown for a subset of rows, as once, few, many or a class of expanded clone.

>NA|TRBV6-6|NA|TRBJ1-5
TGTGCCAGCAGTTACACCAGGGAAGGCAATCAGCCCCAGCATTTT
CASSYTREGNQPQHF
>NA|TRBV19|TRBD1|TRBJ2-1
TGTGCCAGTAGTATGGGACAGGGGGGAGCTGAGCAGTTCTTC
CASSMGQGGAEQFF
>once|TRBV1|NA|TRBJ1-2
TGCACCAGCATCGCGTGCCCCACGGACAGGGGGTTATATGGCTACACCTTC
CTSIACPTDRGLYGYTF
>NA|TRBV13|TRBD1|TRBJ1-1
TGTGCCAGCAGCTCGACGGGACAGGGCTTTCTTGAAGCTTTCTTT
CASSSTGQGFLEAFF
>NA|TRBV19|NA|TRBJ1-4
TGTGCCAGTAGTATAGGGGCACAGGGAGAACTGTTTTTT
CASSIGAQGELFF
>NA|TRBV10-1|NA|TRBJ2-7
TGCGCCAGCAGTGATGACCCGGGCGAGCAGTACTTC
CASSDDPGEQYF
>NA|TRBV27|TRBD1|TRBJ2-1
TGTGCCAGCAATCCGGGACAGGGTCGAAATGAGCAGTTCTTC
CASNPGQGRNEQFF
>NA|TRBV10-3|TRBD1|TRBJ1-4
TGTGCCCTGACGGACATCAGGGACAGGGAAAGCTTT
CALTDIRDRESF
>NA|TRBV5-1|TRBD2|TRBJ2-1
TGCGCCAGCAGCTTGGCTGCGGGGGGGCCAAGTGAGCAGTTCTTC
CASSLAAGGPSEQFF
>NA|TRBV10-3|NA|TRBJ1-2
TGTGCCATCAGTGAACCACAGGGAAATAACTATGGCTACACCTTC
CAISEPQGNNYGYTF
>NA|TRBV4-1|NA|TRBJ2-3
TGCGCCAGCAGCCAAGAGGTACTAGCAGATACGCAGTATTTT
CASSQEVLADTQYF
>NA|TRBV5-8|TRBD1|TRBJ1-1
TGTGCCAGCAGCCCCAGGACAGGGCTTTACACTGAAGCTTTCTTT
CASSPRTGLYTEAFF
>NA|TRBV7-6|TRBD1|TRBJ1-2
TGTGCCAGCAGCCCCTTAGGGGGCTCGGACTATGGCTACACCTTC
CASSPLGGSDYGYTF
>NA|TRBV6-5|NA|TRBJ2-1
TGTGCCAGCAGTTTTTCAGGGGCGTCTACGTACAATGAGCAGTTCTTC
CASSFSGASTYNEQFF
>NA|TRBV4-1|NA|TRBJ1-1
TGCGCCAGCAGCCCGCCAACAGGCCCGTCCGGAACTGAAGCTTTCTTT
CASSPPTGPSGTEAFF
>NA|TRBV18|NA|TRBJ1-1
TGTGCCAGCTCACCCGGCCAAAGGTCCACTGAAGCTTTCTTT
CASSPGQRSTEAFF
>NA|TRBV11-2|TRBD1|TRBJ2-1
TGTGCCAGCAGCTTAGATCACGGACAGGGGGGAATTTACTACAATGAGCAGTTCTTC
CASSLDHGQGGIYYNEQFF
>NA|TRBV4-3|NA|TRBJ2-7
TGCGCCAGCAGAGTGGACCGGGGGACGAACGAGCAGTACTTC
CASRVDRGTNEQYF
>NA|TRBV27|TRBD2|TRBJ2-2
TGTGCCAGCAGTTTATCGCTAGCGGGAGAAGACACCGGGGAGCTGTTTTTT
CASSLSLAGEDTGELFF
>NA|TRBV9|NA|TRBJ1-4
TGTGCCAGCAGCCCGAGAGGGGAGGCGGGTGAAAAACTGTTTTTT
CASSPRGEAGEKLFF
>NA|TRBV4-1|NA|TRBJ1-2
TGCGCCAGCAGCCCTGAGCAGGTTCTTAACTATGGCTACACCTTC
CASSPEQVLNYGYTF
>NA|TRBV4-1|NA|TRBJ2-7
TGCGCCAGCAGCCAAGTGTACGGGACTCCCTACGAGCAGTACTTC
CASSQVYGTPYEQYF
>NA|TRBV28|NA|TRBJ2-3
TGTGCCAGCAGGACTTATTCGGGTGGCACAGATACGCAGTATTTT
CASRTYSGGTDTQYF
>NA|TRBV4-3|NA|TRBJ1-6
TGCGCCAGCAGCCAAGATGGAACCCCGTTTGTTAATTCACCCCTCCACTTT
CASSQDGTPFVNSPLHF
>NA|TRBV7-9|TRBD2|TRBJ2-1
TGTGCCAGCAGCTTACTGCTAGCGGGAGTAAATGAGCAGTTCTTC
CASSLLLAGVNEQFF
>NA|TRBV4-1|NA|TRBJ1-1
TGCGCCAGCAGCCAAGAAGGGGAGGCGAACACTGAAGCTTTCTTT
CASSQEGEANTEAFF
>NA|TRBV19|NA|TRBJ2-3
TGTGCCAGTAGTATCCTTCCAAACGGAGGGTCGGATACGCAGTATTTT
CASSILPNGGSDTQYF
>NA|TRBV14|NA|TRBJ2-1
TGTGCCAGCAGCCAAGTCGGGGAGGATAGTGAGCAGTTCTTC
CASSQVGEDSEQFF
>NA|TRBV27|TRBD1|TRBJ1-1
TGTGCCAGCAGTTTATCACAGGGGATGGGGACTGAAGCTTTCTTT
CASSLSQGMGTEAFF
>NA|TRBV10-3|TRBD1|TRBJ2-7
TGTGCCATCAGTGAGTCTAGACAGGGGGACGAGCAGTACTTC
CAISESRQGDEQYF
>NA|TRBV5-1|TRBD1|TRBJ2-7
TGCGCCAGCAGCTTGGACGGACAGGGCTACGAGCAGTACTTC
CASSLDGQGYEQYF
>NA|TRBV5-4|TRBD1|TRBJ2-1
TGTGCCAGCAGGCAACAGGGGGGTGAGCAGTTCTTC
CASRQQGGEQFF
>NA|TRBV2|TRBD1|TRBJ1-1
TGTGCCAGCGGGACAGAGATGCCTGAAGCTTTCTTT
CASGTEMPEAFF
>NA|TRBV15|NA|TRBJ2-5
TGTGCCACTCGAATCCCGACGCTCCAAGAGACCCAGTACTTC
CATRIPTLQETQYF
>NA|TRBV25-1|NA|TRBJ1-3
TGTGCCAGCAGTGATTTGGACGTAAACCCCTCTGGAAACACCATATATTTT
CASSDLDVNPSGNTIYF
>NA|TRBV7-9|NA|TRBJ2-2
TGTGCCAGCAGCTTAGAACCGGCGAACACCGGGGAGCTGTTTTTT
CASSLEPANTGELFF
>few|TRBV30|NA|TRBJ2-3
TGTGCCTGGAGTGTAAGAAAGCCCACAGATACGCAGTATTTT
CAWSVRKPTDTQYF
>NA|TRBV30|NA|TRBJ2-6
TGTGCCTGGACGCCAGGGGGGACTACACGTCTCTGGGCCAACGTCCTGACTTTC
CAWTPGGTTRLWANVLTF
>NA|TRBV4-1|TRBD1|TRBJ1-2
TGCGCCAGCAGCTATGACAGGGGAGATGGCTACACCTTC
CASSYDRGDGYTF
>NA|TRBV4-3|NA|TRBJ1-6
TGCGCCAGCAGCCAAGATGGTGGGGGGGCCAGCTATAATTCACCCCTCCACTTT
CASSQDGGGASYNSPLHF
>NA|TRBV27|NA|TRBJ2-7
TGTGCCAGCAGTTTAAGGGCCCCCTACGAGCAGTACTTC
CASSLRAPYEQYF
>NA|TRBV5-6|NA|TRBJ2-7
TGTGCCAGCAGCTTGGCCCATCCCACCTCCTCCTACGAGCAGTACTTC
CASSLAHPTSSYEQYF
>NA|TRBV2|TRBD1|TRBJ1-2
TGTGCCAGCAGTGAAGGTTGGGCAGGGGGAACTAACTATGGCTACACCTTC
CASSEGWAGGTNYGYTF
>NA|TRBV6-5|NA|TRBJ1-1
TGTGCCAGCAGTTCCGCCCCCTTAGGGAACACTGAAGCTTTCTTT
CASSSAPLGNTEAFF
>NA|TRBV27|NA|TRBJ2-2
TGTGCCAGCAGTTTATTATATGGAACTGCGAACACCGGGGAGCTGTTTTTT
CASSLLYGTANTGELFF
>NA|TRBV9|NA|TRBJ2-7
TGTGCCAGCAGCGGTAGCGCGGACTACGAGCAGTACTTC
CASSGSADYEQYF
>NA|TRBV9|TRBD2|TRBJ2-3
TGTGCCAGCAGCGTCGGCGGGAGTAGCACAGATACGCAGTATTTT
CASSVGGSSTDTQYF
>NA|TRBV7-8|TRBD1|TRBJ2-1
TGTGCCAGCAGCTTAGTCCCGACAGGGGGCTATGAGCAGTTCTTC
CASSLVPTGGYEQFF
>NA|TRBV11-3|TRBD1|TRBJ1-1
TGTGCCAGACCCAGGGGGCGTGGGAAGAACACTGAAGCTTTCTTT
CARPRGRGKNTEAFF
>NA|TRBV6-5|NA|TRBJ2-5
TGTGCCAGCAGTGAGGACGAGGAAGAGACCCAGTACTTC
CASSEDEEETQYF
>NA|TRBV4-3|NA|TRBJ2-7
TGCGCCAGCAGCCAAGGCAACGGGGCCACCTACGAGCAGTACTTC
CASSQGNGATYEQYF
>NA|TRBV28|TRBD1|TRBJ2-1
TGTGCCAGCAGTCTCGGACAGGGGGCGCGAAATGAGCAGTTCTTC
CASSLGQGARNEQFF
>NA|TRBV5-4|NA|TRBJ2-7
TGTGCCAGCAGCTTGGGGGGGTTCGACGGCGAGCAGTACTTC
CASSLGGFDGEQYF
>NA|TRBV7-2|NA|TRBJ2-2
TGTGCCAGCAGCTCCACCCCGTGGACGAACACCGGGGAGCTGTTTTTT
CASSSTPWTNTGELFF
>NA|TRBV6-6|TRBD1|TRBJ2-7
TGTGCCAGCAGCCCAGACAGGGAAGGCCCCTACGAGCAGTACTTC
CASSPDREGPYEQYF
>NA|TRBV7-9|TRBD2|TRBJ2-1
TGTGCCAGCAGCCCGGGGACTAGCGGGGGCAATGAGCAGTTCTTC
CASSPGTSGGNEQFF
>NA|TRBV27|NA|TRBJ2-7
TGTGCCAGCAGAATATCTCACGGACAAATCTACGAGCAGTACTTC
CASRISHGQIYEQYF